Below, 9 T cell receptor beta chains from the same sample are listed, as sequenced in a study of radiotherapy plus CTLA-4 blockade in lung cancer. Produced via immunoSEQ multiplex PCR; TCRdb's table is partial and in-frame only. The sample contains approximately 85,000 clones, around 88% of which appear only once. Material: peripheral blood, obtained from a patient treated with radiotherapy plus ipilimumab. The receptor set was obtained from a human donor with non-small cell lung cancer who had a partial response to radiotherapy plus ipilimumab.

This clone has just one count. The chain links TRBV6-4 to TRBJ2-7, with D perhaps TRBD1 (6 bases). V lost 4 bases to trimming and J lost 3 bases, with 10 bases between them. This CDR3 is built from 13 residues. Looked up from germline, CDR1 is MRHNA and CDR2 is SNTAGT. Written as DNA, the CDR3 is TGTGCCAGCAGTGCTCACAGGGACTACGAGCAGTACTTC. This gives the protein CASSAHRDYEQYF.

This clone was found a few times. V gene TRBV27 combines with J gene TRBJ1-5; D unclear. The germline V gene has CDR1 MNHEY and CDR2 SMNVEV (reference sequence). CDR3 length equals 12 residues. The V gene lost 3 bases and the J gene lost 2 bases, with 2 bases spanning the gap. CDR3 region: CASSFGNQPQHF. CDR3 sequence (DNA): TGTGCCAGCAGTTTCGGCAATCAGCCCCAGCATTTT.

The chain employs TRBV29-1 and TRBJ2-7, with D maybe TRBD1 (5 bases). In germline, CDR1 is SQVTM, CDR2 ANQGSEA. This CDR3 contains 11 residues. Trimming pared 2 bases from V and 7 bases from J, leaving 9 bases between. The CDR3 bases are TGCAGCGTTGAACAGGGCAGGGAGCAGTACTTC. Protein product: CSVEQGREQYF.

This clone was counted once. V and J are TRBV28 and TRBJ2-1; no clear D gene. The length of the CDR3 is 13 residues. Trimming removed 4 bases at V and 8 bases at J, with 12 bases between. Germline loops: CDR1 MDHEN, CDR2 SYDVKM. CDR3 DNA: TGTGCCAGCAGTTCACTTCACGCTTATGAGCAGTTCTTC. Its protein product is CASSSLHAYEQFF.

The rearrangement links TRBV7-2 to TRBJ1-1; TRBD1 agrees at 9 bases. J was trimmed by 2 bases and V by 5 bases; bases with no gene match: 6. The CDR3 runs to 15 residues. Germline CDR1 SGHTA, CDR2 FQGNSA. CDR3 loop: CASSIPGQGNTEAFF. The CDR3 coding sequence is TGTGCCAGCAGCATACCGGGACAGGGAAACACTGAAGCTTTCTTT.

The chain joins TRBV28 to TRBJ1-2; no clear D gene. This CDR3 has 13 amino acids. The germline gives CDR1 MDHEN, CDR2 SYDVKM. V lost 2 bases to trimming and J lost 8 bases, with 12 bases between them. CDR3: CASSLGYPGGYTF. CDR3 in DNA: TGTGCCAGCAGTTTAGGGTATCCGGGGGGCTACACCTTC.

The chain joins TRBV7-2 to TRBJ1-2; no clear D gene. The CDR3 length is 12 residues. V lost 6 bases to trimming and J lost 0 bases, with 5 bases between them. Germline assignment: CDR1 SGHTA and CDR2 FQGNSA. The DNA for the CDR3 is TGTGCCAGCAGTACTTCTAACTATGGCTACACCTTC. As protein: CASSTSNYGYTF. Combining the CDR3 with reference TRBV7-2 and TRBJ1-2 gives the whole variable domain GAGVSQSPSNKVTEKGKDVELRCDPISGHTALYWYRQSLGQGLEFLIYFQGNSAPDKSGLPSDRFSAERTGGSVSTLTIQRTQQEDSAVYLCASSTSNYGYTFGSGTRLTVV.

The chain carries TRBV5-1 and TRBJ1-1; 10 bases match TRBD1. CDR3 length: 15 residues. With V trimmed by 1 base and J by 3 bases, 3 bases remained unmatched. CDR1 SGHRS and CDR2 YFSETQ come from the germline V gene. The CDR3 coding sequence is TGCGCCAGCAGCTTGATTGGGACAGGGGACACTGAAGCTTTCTTT. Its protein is CASSLIGTGDTEAFF.

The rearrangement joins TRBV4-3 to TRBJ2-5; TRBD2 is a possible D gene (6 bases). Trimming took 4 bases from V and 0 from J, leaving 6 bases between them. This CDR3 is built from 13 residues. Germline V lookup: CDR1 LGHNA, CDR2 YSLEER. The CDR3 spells CASSRDYQETQYF. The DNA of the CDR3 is TGCGCCAGCAGCCGGGACTACCAAGAGACCCAGTACTTC.